The entry below gives a single T cell receptor beta chain sequence along with its context. A modified ARM-PCR protocol with three rounds of nested PCR amplified TCRbeta. One entry per CDR3 protein results from TCRdb running MiXCR on the multiplex PCR reads. The data contain about 50,000 distinct CDR3 sequences, 74% of them singletons. Trimming stripped 5 bases from V and 6 bases from J, with 16 bases between. Germline CDR1 reads SQVTM; CDR2 reads ANQGSEA. The CDR3 spans 13 residues. This sample's RNA came from whole unsorted tissue. This non-tumor lung sample came from over 3 cm beyond the tumor edge. The source of the sample is a study of tumor and adjacent non-tumor tissue in lung cancer.

Source material: distant non-tumor lung tissue. The receptor's source is a woman aged 55-69 years with non-small cell lung cancer. J is TRBJ1-1 and V is TRBV29-1; no reliable D call. CDR3 sequence (DNA): TGCAGCGTTCAAAAACATACGGGGTCTGAAGCTTTCTTT. It translates to CSVQKHTGSEAFF.